The clone carrying this T cell receptor (beta chain) was detected a few times. No antigen is known for it. TCRdb analysed the reads with MiXCR anew, one entry per CDR3 protein. This table has approximately 1,000,000 distinct CDR3 sequences, roughly 30% appearing once. These data originate in a study of T cell repertoires in cytomegalovirus infection. About the study: Both recently identified HLA-C-restricted and well-studied HLA-B-restricted CMV epitopes were used in the study. General study findings and limits: Predominance within the ex vivo response was attributable to HLA-C-restricted CMV-specific TCR beta clonotypes. CMV carriers with the relevant HLA were identified by cumulative public TCR beta family frequency.

This CDR3 contains 16 residues. V was shortened by 1 base and J by 2 bases, with 12 bases between the two germline ends. CDR1 is SEHNR and CDR2 is FQNEAQ in the germline V gene (reference sequence). The TCR comes from a human donor in good health (CMV status not recorded). Some clones in this sample may be carry-over from other donors' samples. This rearrangement joins TRBV7-9 to TRBJ2-4; a possible D gene is TRBD1 (5 bases). The material was cultured CD8+ T cells from PBMCs, obtained from culture after CMV antigen stimulation. This CDR3 reads CASSLGGKGTKNIQYF. The CDR3, as DNA: TGTGCCAGCAGCTTAGGCGGAAAGGGGACCAAAAACATTCAGTACTTC.